Below are 19 T cell receptor beta chains sequenced from a single sample in a study of blood T cells in healthy people across ages. PCR was performed a second time for 7 to 11 cycles using a sample-barcoded 5' primer and a J-beta primer mix. In TCRdb, the 5' RACE reads were re-called with MiXCR into one record per CDR3 protein. The profile shows about a million distinct CDR3 sequences, more than 30% of them singletons. The specimen was blood. The receptors were sampled from a man younger than 35 in good health.

This clonotype was picked up a small number of times. The chain uses TRBV6-5 and TRBJ1-2; D gene unclear. The CDR3 contains 13 residues. Germline lookup yields CDR1 MNHEY and CDR2 SVGAGI. Deletions cut 2 bases from V and 2 bases from J, with 6 bases between. CDR3 sequence: CASSYAENYGYTF. As DNA, the CDR3 is TGTGCCAGCAGTTACGCAGAGAACTATGGCTACACCTTC.

In this sample, this clonotype turned up a few times. The chain carries TRBV20-1 and TRBJ2-1; 9 positions agree with TRBD2. CDR1 and CDR2 from the germline V gene are DFQATT and SNEGSKA (reference sequence). V lost 0 bases and J lost 7; bases outside the gene matches: 13. The CDR3 consists of 17 residues. The CDR3 bases are TGCAGTGCTAGAGACCCGATAGCGGGGGCCTTTCGGAATGAGCAGTTCTTC. This translates into CSARDPIAGAFRNEQFF.

Turning to this clonotype: The germline gene is not matched at one end of the junction; a read error may be the cause. This rearrangement joins TRBV6-5 to TRBJ1-2, with D hard to call. Germline V gives CDR1 MNHEY, CDR2 SVGAGI. The CDR3 has 13 residues. CDR3 bases: TGTGTCAGCAGTTACGGGCCAATCTATGGCTACACCTTC. Amino acid sequence: CVSSYGPIYGYTF.

In its sample, this clonotype was seen a few times. The chain has TRBV5-1 and TRBJ2-5; the match to TRBD2 covers 13 bases. Trimming removed 4 bases from V and 11 bases from J; junction bases left unmatched: 11. This CDR3 comprises 15 residues. The germline gives CDR1 SGHRS, CDR2 YFSETQ. The CDR3 protein is CASSEGLAGNNEQYF. Written as DNA, the CDR3 is TGCGCCAGCAGCGAGGGACTAGCGGGGAATAATGAGCAGTACTTC.

V gene TRBV5-4 combines with J gene TRBJ2-4, with D perhaps matching TRBD2 (5 bases). V lost 5 bases and J 0 bases, leaving 18 bases between the germline ends. Germline-derived CDR1 and CDR2 are SGHNT and YYREEE (reference sequence). The CDR3 is 17 amino acids. Here the CDR3 reads CASRPSDGGLAKNIQYF. The CDR3 coding sequence is TGTGCCAGCAGACCCTCTGACGGAGGTCTAGCCAAAAACATTCAGTACTTC. Filled out from reference TRBV5-4 and TRBJ2-4, the complete variable domain reads ETGVTQSPTHLIKTRGQQVTLRCSSQSGHNTVSWYQQALGQGPQFIFQYYREEENGRGNFPPRFSGLQFPNYSSELNVNALELDDSALYLCASRPSDGGLAKNIQYFGAGTRLSVL.

J is TRBJ1-2 and V is TRBV4-3; TRBD1 aligns across 7 bases. The J segment lost 0 bases and the V segment lost 0 bases, leaving 4 bases of the junction unmatched. In germline, CDR1 is LGHNA, CDR2 YSLEER. The CDR3 is made up of 16 amino acids. The CDR3 DNA follows: TGCGCCAGCAGCCAAGATCCGGGACAGCCTAACTATGGCTACACCTTC. As protein: CASSQDPGQPNYGYTF.

A few counts support this clonotype. This chain links TRBV4-1 with TRBJ1-4, with 7 nucleotides matching TRBD1. Per the germline V gene, CDR1 is MGHRA and CDR2 is YSYEKL. The CDR3 is made up of 15 amino acids. The J segment lost 3 bases and the V segment lost 4 bases, leaving 5 bases of the junction unmatched. CDR3 coding DNA: TGCGCCAGCAGCCCACAGGGGCAGCCTAATGAAAAACTGTTTTTT. This gives the protein CASSPQGQPNEKLFF.

The J gene is TRBJ2-1, the V gene TRBV10-3; TRBD2 matches at 7 bases. Germline trimming cut 4 bases from V and 0 bases from J; bases unmatched to any gene: 6. This CDR3 spans 16 amino acids. Per the germline V gene, CDR1 is ENHRY and CDR2 is SYGVKD. The CDR3 DNA sequence: TGTGCCATCAGTGTTTGGGGGGGGGTCTCCTACAATGAGCAGTTCTTC. Its translation is CAISVWGGVSYNEQFF.

This clonotype was picked up many times. The V gene is TRBV20-1, the J gene TRBJ2-3; TRBD2 aligns across 7 bases. J lost 4 bases, V lost 6 bases, and 13 bases had no gene match. This CDR3 has 15 amino acids. Per the germline V gene, CDR1 is DFQATT and CDR2 is SNEGSKA (reference sequence). CDR3 nucleotides: TGCAGTGCGCGGGACTACAACTCGGGTTCAGATACGCAGTATTTT. This gives the protein CSARDYNSGSDTQYF.

The chain couples TRBV20-1 to TRBJ2-4, with TRBD1 as a possible D gene (6 bases). The better agreement between TRBJ2-7 and the DNA end casts doubt on the J call. Looked up from germline, CDR1 is DFQATT and CDR2 is SNEGSKA (reference sequence). This CDR3 is built from 16 residues. In DNA form, the CDR3 reads TGCAGTGCTAGTGAGGTCGAGGTACAGGGATCCTACGAGCAGTACTTC. Amino acid sequence: CSASEVEVQGSYEQYF.

The CDR3 DNA follows: TGCAGCGTTGAGGGTTTTTCCACCGGGGAGCTGTTTTTT. This codes for CSVEGFSTGELFF. V and J are TRBV29-1 and TRBJ2-2; no reliable D call. CDR3 length: 13 residues. CDR1 and CDR2 (germline): SQVTM, ANQGSEA. The V and J ends lost 3 bases and 4 bases respectively, with 9 bases between them.

This sequence joins TRBV7-8 and TRBJ2-7, with a weak D call TRBD1 (6 bases). With 8 bases removed from V and 3 bases from J, the gap between germline ends came to 14 bases. CDR1 SGHVS and CDR2 FQNEAQ come from the germline V gene. CDR3 size: 13 residues. CDR3 residues: CASAVQGYYEQYF. CDR3 nucleotides: TGTGCCAGCGCTGTACAGGGCTACTACGAGCAGTACTTC.

The CDR3 protein is CASSHLQGAGNTEAFF. CDR3 DNA sequence: TGTGCCAGCAGCCATTTACAGGGAGCGGGTAACACTGAAGCTTTCTTT. This sequence joins TRBV14 and TRBJ1-1, with D possibly TRBD1 on 6 matching bases. The germline V and J ends were trimmed by 3 bases and 2 bases, with 16 bases remaining between them. The CDR3 is 16 amino acids. Germline lookup yields CDR1 SGHDN and CDR2 FVKESK.

V usage is TRBV7-2 and J usage is TRBJ1-6, with D perhaps matching TRBD1 (6 bases). This CDR3 has 15 residues. Trimming removed 2 bases at V and 7 bases at J, with 12 bases between. Germline V gene data show CDR1 as SGHTA and CDR2 as FQGNSA. CDR3 coding DNA: TGTGCCAGCAGCTTATCGGTACAGGGAAATTCACCCCTCCACTTT. It translates to CASSLSVQGNSPLHF.

Comment on this clonotype: This clone may be a read error of a much larger clone one base away. This chain connects TRBV4-2 to TRBJ2-1; either TRBD1 or TRBD2 may supply D (5 bases each). Germline V lookup: CDR1 LGHNA, CDR2 YNFKEQ. CDR3 size: 15 residues. CDR3 sequence reads: CASSQGGSSYNKQFF. The CDR3 DNA reads as TGTGCCAGCAGCCAAGGGGGGAGCTCCTACAATAAGCAGTTCTTC.

With respect to this clonotype: An end of the junction does not agree with germline; a read error may underlie this. The chain combines TRBV4-3 with TRBJ1-4, with D possibly matching TRBD1 (5 bases). Germline values: CDR1 LGHNA, CDR2 YSLEER. This CDR3 spans 15 amino acids. The CDR3 sequence: CSSSQAGRLSEKLFF. The CDR3 nucleotides read TGCTCCAGCAGCCAAGCAGGGAGGCTGTCTGAAAAACTGTTTTTT.

The chain couples TRBV18 to TRBJ2-7, with D tentatively TRBD2 (5 bases). This CDR3 is 14 amino acids long. Per germline, CDR1 KGHSH and CDR2 LQKENI. The V and J ends lost 3 bases and 2 bases respectively, with 11 bases between them. CDR3 sequence (DNA): TGTGCCAGCTCACCCGAGGACTCGACCTACGAGCAGTACTTC. Amino acid sequence: CASSPEDSTYEQYF.

As for this clonotype: This could be a read error, since a much larger clone is one nucleotide away. The rearrangement links TRBV27 to TRBJ2-1; 13 bases fit TRBD2. Trimming at V came to 7 bases and at J to 5 bases, leaving 5 bases not matched to a gene. The CDR3 is 15 residues long. Looked up from germline, CDR1 is MNHEY and CDR2 is SMNVEV (reference sequence). The DNA for the CDR3 is TGTGCCAGCAACTTGGGACTAGCGGGGAACAATGAGCAGTTCTTC. Amino acids: CASNLGLAGNNEQFF.

The chain couples TRBV12-5 to TRBJ2-5; 10 bases line up with TRBD1. V lost 2 bases and J lost 11; bases outside the gene matches: 14. The CDR3 spans 16 residues. Germline V gene lookup returns CDR1 LGHNT and CDR2 FRNRAP. In nucleotides, the CDR3 is TGTGCTAGTGGTTTGTGGGACAGGGGCCCCTTGAATGAGCAGTACTTC. Amino acids: CASGLWDRGPLNEQYF. Full variable domain (remainder filled in from reference TRBV12-5 and TRBJ2-5): DARVTQTPRHKVTEMGQEVTMRCQPILGHNTVFWYRQTMMQGLELLAYFRNRAPLDDSGMPKDRFSAEMPDATLATLKIQPSEPRDSAVYFCASGLWDRGPLNEQYFGPGTRLLVL.